Each of the 21 T cell receptor beta chains below was sequenced from the same sample in a study of blood T cell repertoires in COVID-19. Assay used: immunoSEQ multiplex PCR; TCRdb lists only in-frame clones, some missing. The table has 200,000 or so clones, around 91% seen once. Input material: PBMCs or T cells enriched from blood (not recorded which). Receptors originate from a woman younger than 30 in a cohort exposed to, infected with or recovered from COVID-19 (not recorded which).

The count of this clone is one. Other DNA sequences in this sample translate to the same CDR3. This chain connects TRBV3-1 (or the pseudogene TRBV3-2) to TRBJ1-5; 7 bases match TRBD1. V shed 4 bases and J 4 bases; nucleotides not matched to a gene: 4. Germline V gene lookup returns CDR1 LGHDT and CDR2 YNNKEL (reference sequence). This CDR3 is built from 14 residues. The CDR3 loop is CASSPSGGNQPQHF. The DNA of the CDR3 is TGTGCCAGCAGCCCCTCAGGGGGAAATCAGCCCCAGCATTTT.

V is TRBV27 and J is TRBJ1-1, with D hard to call. Trimming took 5 bases from V and 0 from J, leaving 19 bases between them. CDR3 size: 17 residues. Germline V gene sequence: CDR1 MNHEY, CDR2 SMNVEV (reference sequence). The CDR3 loop reads CASSPSRTYPMNTEAFF. Written as DNA, the CDR3 is TGTGCCAGCAGTCCTTCAAGGACTTACCCCATGAACACTGAAGCTTTCTTT.

The DNA of the CDR3 is TGCGCCAGCAGCTTGGCCTTGGCTCTCAATGAGCAGTTCTTC. This translates into CASSLALALNEQFF. The chain carries TRBV5-1 and TRBJ2-1; D is uncertain. The V gene lost 0 bases and the J gene lost 6 bases, with 10 bases spanning the gap. The CDR3 totals 14 residues. Germline CDR1 and CDR2: SGHRS and YFSETQ.

This clone showed up just a few times. V usage is TRBV4-2 and J usage is TRBJ2-7, with 9 bases identical to TRBD1. V dropped 3 bases and J dropped 3; count of bases not matched to a gene: 3. Germline V gene data show CDR1 as LGHNA and CDR2 as YNFKEQ. The CDR3 is 14 residues long. The CDR3 DNA is TGTGCCAGCAGCCAGACAGGGGGAGGCTACGAGCAGTACTTC. Translated, it gives CASSQTGGGYEQYF.

This chain joins TRBV3-1 (or the pseudogene TRBV3-2) and TRBJ2-1; TRBD2 agrees at 10 bases. The CDR3 runs to 15 residues. V lost 2 bases, J lost 14 bases, and 12 bases stayed unmatched. Germline values: CDR1 LGHDT, CDR2 YNNKEL (reference sequence). The CDR3 sequence is CASSQFSGRRVLEFF. As DNA, the CDR3 is TGTGCCAGCAGCCAATTTAGCGGGAGGAGGGTTTTAGAGTTCTTC.

The rearrangement joins TRBV19 to TRBJ1-1, with 11 bases fitting TRBD1. CDR1 LNHDA and CDR2 SQIVND come from the germline V gene (reference sequence). V was clipped by 7 bases and J by 0 bases; unmatched bases: 22. This CDR3 is built from 21 residues. The CDR3 spells CASKGNGQGALLRVMNTEAFF. In DNA, the CDR3 is TGTGCCAGTAAGGGAAATGGACAGGGGGCGCTTTTGAGGGTAATGAACACTGAAGCTTTCTTT.

The genes are TRBV28 and TRBJ1-5; a possible D gene is TRBD1 (5 bases). The CDR3 loop spans 14 amino acids. V lost 2 bases and J lost 6, with 11 bases in between. Germline V gene sequence: CDR1 MDHEN, CDR2 SYDVKM. For the CDR3, the DNA is TGTGCCAGCAGTTTACTGGGGCTGGGTCAGCCCCAGCATTTT. Its translation: CASSLLGLGQPQHF.

This clone has more than one count but fewer than ten. V gene TRBV9 combines with J gene TRBJ1-3; D unresolved. The V and J ends lost 5 bases and 3 bases respectively, with 9 bases between them. Germline lookup yields CDR1 SGDLS and CDR2 YYNGEE. The CDR3 runs 13 residues. CDR3 protein: CASRGGLGNTIYF. The CDR3 nucleotides read TGTGCCAGCAGAGGAGGGCTTGGAAACACCATATATTTT.

The V call is TRBV28, the J call TRBJ2-7; TRBD1 agrees at 7 bases. V was clipped by 6 bases and J by 0 bases; unmatched bases: 14. The CDR3 sequence is 17 residues long. Germline V CDR1 and CDR2: MDHEN, SYDVKM. CDR3 in DNA: TGTGCCAGCAGCGAAAGCGCGTTGACAGGGACCTCCTACGAGCAGTACTTC. As protein: CASSESALTGTSYEQYF.

The gene calls are TRBV3-1 (or the pseudogene TRBV3-2) and TRBJ2-5, with 12 bases lining up with TRBD2. V shed 0 bases, J shed 1 base, and the junction held 3 bases outside the gene matches. CDR3 size: 17 residues. The germline V gene has CDR1 LGHDT and CDR2 YNNKEL (reference sequence). Here the CDR3 DNA reads TGTGCCAGCAGCCAAGATCAACTAGCGGGAGGCCAAGAGACCCAGTACTTC. Encoded protein: CASSQDQLAGGQETQYF.

This clone has just one count. The gene calls are TRBV11-3 and TRBJ1-4; D is uncertain. From germline, CDR1 is SGHNT and CDR2 YENEEA. This CDR3 contains 14 residues. The V and J ends lost 3 bases and 8 bases respectively, with 13 bases between them. This CDR3 is CASSLYTGGEKLFF. The CDR3, as DNA: TGTGCCAGCAGCTTGTACACGGGAGGAGAAAAACTGTTTTTT.

Comment on this clone: An end of the junction differs from the germline gene, which may be a read error. The rearrangement joins TRBV12-3 or TRBV12-4 to TRBJ2-3; D gene unclear. This CDR3 comprises 11 residues. The CDR3 is CASSLNYFPNF. The CDR3 coding sequence is TGTGCCAGCAGTTTAAACTATTTCCCCAATTTT.

The chain is built from TRBV5-6 and TRBJ1-6; D unresolved. Trimming stripped 2 bases from V and 0 bases from J, with 3 bases between. The germline V gene encodes CDR1 SGHDT and CDR2 YYEEEE. This CDR3 has 14 amino acids. CDR3 protein: CASSFFSYNSPLHF. The DNA of the CDR3 is TGTGCCAGCAGCTTCTTCTCCTATAATTCACCCCTCCACTTT.

The sample holds one count of this clone. The DNA for the CDR3 is TGCAGCGTCCGTCATCCCCAGGGGAACACTGAAGCTTTCTTT. Protein sequence: CSVRHPQGNTEAFF. V usage is TRBV29-1 and J usage is TRBJ1-1; D might be TRBD1 (5 bases). The CDR3 runs to 14 residues. V was clipped by 6 bases and J by 1 base, with 15 bases between them. Germline V gene data show CDR1 as SQVTM and CDR2 as ANQGSEA.

The V gene is TRBV27, the J gene TRBJ1-3; D call uncertain. Trimming took 2 bases from V and 3 from J, leaving 14 bases between them. CDR3 length: 16 amino acids. The germline gives CDR1 MNHEY, CDR2 SMNVEV (reference sequence). The CDR3 sequence: CASSLRAGIGGNTIYF. DNA of the CDR3: TGTGCCAGCAGTTTAAGAGCGGGGATCGGTGGAAACACCATATATTTT.

The rearrangement joins TRBV29-1 to TRBJ1-5; the D gene is possibly TRBD1 (5 bases). The CDR3 is made up of 14 amino acids. The V end was cut by 5 bases, the J end by 11 bases, with 22 bases between. Germline CDR1 reads SQVTM; CDR2 reads ANQGSEA. The CDR3 DNA reads as TGCAGCGTTACCGGTGACACTTTCGGGGGGGCCCAGCATTTT. Protein: CSVTGDTFGGAQHF.

The chain uses TRBV28 and TRBJ2-1; a possible D gene is TRBD2 (6 bases). The germline CDR1 and CDR2 sequences are MDHEN and SYDVKM. The CDR3 is 15 residues long. V was trimmed by 2 bases and J by 8 bases, leaving 16 bases between them. CDR3 in DNA: TGTGCCAGCAGTTTAGGAGGGCAGTCCGGGGATGAGCAGTTCTTC. As protein: CASSLGGQSGDEQFF.

The chain links TRBV19 to TRBJ1-1, with TRBD1 as a possible D gene (5 bases). The CDR3 is 16 amino acids. Trimming took 3 bases from V and 6 from J, leaving 20 bases between them. CDR1 is LNHDA and CDR2 is SQIVND in the germline V gene (reference sequence). CDR3 in amino acids: CASSMGRASHGSEAFF. CDR3 DNA sequence: TGTGCCAGTAGTATGGGCAGGGCCTCTCATGGGTCTGAAGCTTTCTTT.

This clone was detected a few times. This CDR3 is CASSVADRTYEQYF. As DNA, the CDR3 is TGTGCCAGCAGCGTAGCCGACAGGACCTACGAGCAGTACTTC. The chain has TRBV9 and TRBJ2-7, with D perhaps matching TRBD1 (6 bases). CDR3 length: 14 residues. Germline CDR1 reads SGDLS; CDR2 reads YYNGEE. V was shortened by 0 bases and J by 2 bases, with 9 bases between the two germline ends.

The CDR3 is CASSREGDEKLFF. CDR3 nucleotide sequence: TGCGCCAGCAGCCGCGAAGGGGATGAAAAACTGTTTTTT. The gene calls are TRBV4-1 and TRBJ1-4, with D tentatively TRBD1 (5 bases). CDR1 is MGHRA and CDR2 is YSYEKL in the germline V gene. Trimming took off 4 bases at V and 6 bases at J, with 9 bases between the two ends. This CDR3 spans 13 amino acids.

The rearrangement joins TRBV6-1 to TRBJ1-2; weak D call: TRBD1 (6 bases). Germline loops: CDR1 MNHNS, CDR2 SASEGT. V was cut by 1 base and J by 4 bases, with 10 bases left in between. CDR3 size: 14 residues. CDR3 DNA sequence: TGTGCCAGCAGTGAAGTGGGGGGGGCCTATGGCTACACCTTC. It codes for CASSEVGGAYGYTF.